What follows are 11 T cell receptor beta chains derived from one specimen sequenced in a study of blood T cell repertoires in COVID-19. Profiling relied on immunoSEQ multiplex PCR, and the TCRdb table lists in-frame clones only, not all of them. Of fewer than 250,000 clones detected, around nine tenths appear once; the ten largest clones hold 4% to 5.5%. Sequencing was carried out using peripheral blood. These receptor sequences come from a woman aged 40 to 49 with acute or convalescent COVID-19.

This rearrangement joins TRBV6-5 to TRBJ1-6; D is unclear. Germline V gene data show CDR1 as MNHEY and CDR2 as SVGAGI. The CDR3 consists of 16 residues. V lost 2 bases to trimming and J lost 8 bases, with 16 bases between them. The CDR3 loop reads CASSYEAGGRHSPLHF. CDR3 coding DNA: TGTGCCAGCAGTTACGAGGCAGGAGGCAGGCATTCACCCCTCCACTTT.

The chain has TRBV7-3 and TRBJ1-2; TRBD1 matches 9 bases. Germline V gene sequence: CDR1 SGHTA, CDR2 FQGTGA. Losses at the gene ends were 5 bases for V and 5 bases for J; bases not matched to a gene: 6. The CDR3 is 14 residues long. In DNA, the CDR3 is TGTGCCAGCAGCATGACGACAGGGGGGTATGGCTACACCTTC. This encodes CASSMTTGGYGYTF.

V gene TRBV3-1 (or the pseudogene TRBV3-2) combines with J gene TRBJ1-1; D is perhaps TRBD1 (5 bases). This CDR3 region has 14 residues. Trimming left V 2 bases short and J 6 bases short, with 13 bases between. The germline V gene has CDR1 LGHDT and CDR2 YNNKEL (reference sequence). CDR3 loop: CASSQRPGRAEAFF. As DNA, the CDR3 is TGTGCCAGCAGCCAAAGGCCAGGGAGGGCTGAAGCTTTCTTT.

V gene TRBV2 combines with J gene TRBJ1-2; 8 bases match TRBD1. The CDR3 contains 14 residues. The trim removed 7 bases at V and 4 bases at J, leaving 8 bases unmatched. Germline CDR1 SNHLY, CDR2 FYNNEI. The CDR3 sequence: CASTETGAGYGYTF. As DNA, the CDR3 is TGTGCCAGCACCGAGACAGGGGCGGGCTATGGCTACACCTTC.

This rearrangement joins TRBV6-5 to TRBJ2-5, with D possibly matching TRBD2 (5 bases). The CDR3 totals 14 residues. The V and J ends lost 2 bases and 4 bases respectively, with 11 bases between them. Per the germline V gene, CDR1 is MNHEY and CDR2 is SVGAGI. CDR3 in amino acids: CASSYAGLRETQYF. DNA of the CDR3: TGTGCCAGCAGTTACGCGGGCCTTAGAGAGACCCAGTACTTC.

The J gene is TRBJ1-4, the V gene TRBV3-1 (or the pseudogene TRBV3-2); no definite D call. The CDR3 runs 14 residues. Trimming took off 2 bases at V and 2 bases at J, with 6 bases between the two ends. The germline gives CDR1 LGHDT, CDR2 YNNKEL (reference sequence). CDR3 sequence reads: CASSQMATNEKLFF. The CDR3 coding sequence is TGTGCCAGCAGCCAAATGGCTACTAATGAAAAACTGTTTTTT.

In regard to this clone: The sample carries other DNA sequences with the same CDR3. This sequence joins TRBV5-1 and TRBJ1-1, with TRBD1 matching over 7 bases. The CDR3 length is 13 residues. Germline lookup yields CDR1 SGHRS and CDR2 YFSETQ. V was pared by 4 bases and J by 3 bases, with 3 bases of the junction left unmatched. The CDR3: CASSSTGDTEAFF. CDR3 bases: TGCGCCAGCAGCAGTACAGGGGACACTGAAGCTTTCTTT.

The rearrangement uses TRBV14 and TRBJ1-2, with D possibly being TRBD1 (5 bases). In germline, CDR1 is SGHDN, CDR2 FVKESK. The length of the CDR3 is 14 residues. V was trimmed by 4 bases and J by 4 bases, leaving 13 bases between them. The CDR3 spells CASSPFDSPYGYTF. CDR3 bases: TGTGCCAGCAGCCCCTTTGACAGCCCCTATGGCTACACCTTC.

The gene calls are TRBV6-5 and TRBJ2-5, with D possibly TRBD1 on 6 matching bases. The CDR3 sequence is 13 residues long. Germline loops: CDR1 MNHEY, CDR2 SVGAGI. V was shortened by 6 bases and J by 5 bases, with 13 bases between the two germline ends. Written as DNA, the CDR3 is TGTGCCAGCAGCGAGGGGGTCGGGGAGACCCAGTACTTC. This gives the protein CASSEGVGETQYF.

The CDR3 is CASSFGGQTSTEAFF. The CDR3 nucleotides read TGTGCCAGCAGTTTTGGGGGACAGACTAGTACTGAAGCTTTCTTT. This sequence joins TRBV6-6 and TRBJ1-1, with 7 nucleotides matching TRBD1. V dropped 4 bases and J dropped 5; count of bases not matched to a gene: 10. In germline, CDR1 is MNHNY, CDR2 SVGAGI (reference sequence). CDR3 size: 15 residues.

To note about this clone: Mismatch with germline at one junction end may stem from a read error. V is TRBV18 and J is TRBJ1-2, with D hard to call. This CDR3 comprises 13 residues. Germline-derived CDR1 and CDR2 are KGHSH and LQKENI. The CDR3 protein is CASSTPDGYGYTF. CDR3 coding DNA: TGTGCCAGCTCAACACCCGACGGGTATGGCTACACCTTC.